These 24 T cell receptor beta chains came from one sample sequenced in a study of shared clonotypes between healthy human individuals. Here immunoSEQ multiplex PCR was the method, and the copy in TCRdb shows in-frame clones only, minus some. The sample holds 2 million to 2.5 million clones, about 95% seen once. Sequencing used naive CD4+ T cells sorted from blood. Subset defined: CD45RA+ positively selected. Receptors were obtained from a man between 18 and 35 years old in good health.

The chain carries TRBV7-9 and TRBJ2-7; D not resolved. The CDR3 is made up of 13 amino acids. With 1 base removed from V and 4 bases from J, the gap between germline ends came to 8 bases. Germline V gene sequence: CDR1 SEHNR, CDR2 FQNEAQ (reference sequence). The CDR3 nucleotides read TGTGCCAGCAGCTTAGGGGGAAAATACGAGCAGTACTTC. Its protein product is CASSLGGKYEQYF.

The chain joins TRBV7-2 to TRBJ2-1, with 7 positions matching TRBD2. V lost 3 bases and J lost 6; bases outside the gene matches: 2. The length of the CDR3 is 13 residues. Germline CDR1 SGHTA, CDR2 FQGNSA. The DNA of the CDR3 is TGTGCCAGCAGCTTCGGGACTACCAATGAGCAGTTCTTC. As protein: CASSFGTTNEQFF.

This chain joins TRBV7-9 and TRBJ2-5; tentative D call: TRBD2 (5 bases). V was shortened by 5 bases and J by 5 bases, with 12 bases between the two germline ends. The CDR3 length is 13 residues. Germline V gene sequence: CDR1 SEHNR, CDR2 FQNEAQ (reference sequence). The CDR3 sequence: CASSPTRGETQYF. The CDR3, as DNA: TGTGCCAGCAGCCCCACTCGAGGGGAGACCCAGTACTTC.

The chain carries TRBV5-6 and TRBJ1-2; 10 bases match TRBD1. V lost 2 bases to trimming and J lost 7 bases; unmatched junction nucleotides: 11. The germline V gene encodes CDR1 SGHDT and CDR2 YYEEEE. CDR3 size: 16 residues. DNA for the CDR3: TGTGCCAGCAGCTTCGGGACAGGGGTTACTGGCTCTGGCTACACCTTC. As protein: CASSFGTGVTGSGYTF. The full variable domain, with the rest looked up from reference TRBV5-6 and TRBJ1-2, is DAGVTQSPTHLIKTRGQQVTLRCSPKSGHDTVSWYQQALGQGPQFIFQYYEEEERQRGNFPDRFSGHQFPNYSSELNVNALLLGDSALYLCASSFGTGVTGSGYTFGSGTRLTVV.

This chain joins TRBV7-2 and TRBJ1-1, with D perhaps TRBD1 (5 bases). The CDR3 is made up of 14 amino acids. V lost 3 bases and J 1 base, leaving 9 bases between the germline ends. CDR1 is SGHTA and CDR2 is FQGNSA in the germline V gene. CDR3 nucleotides: TGTGCCAGCAGCTTCGGAACAGGGAACACTGAAGCTTTCTTT. Its protein product is CASSFGTGNTEAFF.

V gene TRBV5-1 combines with J gene TRBJ2-3, with a possible D match to TRBD1 (5 bases). There are 15 residues in the CDR3. Between the trimmed V and J ends, which lost 0 bases and 1 base, there was a span of 9 bases. Germline V gives CDR1 SGHRS, CDR2 YFSETQ. The CDR3 DNA is TGCGCCAGCAGCTTGGAGGACACTCGCACAGATACGCAGTATTTT. Residues: CASSLEDTRTDTQYF.

Of note for this clone: Different DNA sequences within this sample yield the same CDR3. The V and J genes are TRBV15 and TRBJ2-5; 7 bases agree with TRBD2. V shed 0 bases, J shed 4 bases, and the junction held 2 bases outside the gene matches. CDR1 and CDR2 (germline): LNHNV, YYDKDF (reference sequence). The CDR3 length is 14 residues. This CDR3 is CATSRDSGGETQYF. The CDR3 DNA is TGTGCCACCAGCAGAGATTCGGGAGGAGAGACCCAGTACTTC.

The chain is built from TRBV6-5 and TRBJ1-2; D uncertain. V was shortened by 0 bases and J by 2 bases, with 10 bases between the two germline ends. The CDR3 spans 15 residues. Germline loops: CDR1 MNHEY, CDR2 SVGAGI. CDR3: CASSYSMASNYGYTF. CDR3 in DNA: TGTGCCAGCAGTTACTCGATGGCCTCGAACTATGGCTACACCTTC.

The V and J genes are TRBV4-1 and TRBJ1-4; no clear D. Deletions cut 0 bases from V and 0 bases from J, with 5 bases between. The CDR3 extends over 15 amino acids. CDR1 is MGHRA, CDR2 YSYEKL, per germline. The CDR3 DNA follows: TGCGCCAGCAGCCAAGACGTATCAACTAATGAAAAACTGTTTTTT. Amino acid sequence: CASSQDVSTNEKLFF.

The chain joins TRBV25-1 to TRBJ2-5; D is uncertain. Trimming removed 1 base at V and 2 bases at J, with 8 bases between. Germline CDR1 reads MGHDK; CDR2 reads SYGVNS. The length of the CDR3 is 14 residues. The CDR3, as DNA: TGTGCCAGCAGTGAATCCACGGCTCAAGAGACCCAGTACTTC. Residues: CASSESTAQETQYF.

The chain uses TRBV28 and TRBJ2-7; D is tentatively TRBD1 or TRBD2 (5 bases each). The V end was cut by 4 bases, the J end by 3 bases, with 28 bases between. This CDR3 has 19 residues. In germline, CDR1 is MDHEN, CDR2 SYDVKM. This chain's CDR3 is CASSSPLLAPGRSYYEQYF. In DNA form, the CDR3 reads TGTGCCAGCAGTTCCCCCCTCCTCGCCCCGGGACGGAGCTACTACGAGCAGTACTTC.

The chain combines TRBV5-1 with TRBJ2-5, with D hard to call. The CDR3 runs 14 residues. Germline CDR1 reads SGHRS; CDR2 reads YFSETQ. The germline V and J ends were trimmed by 0 bases and 5 bases, with 11 bases remaining between them. The CDR3 protein is CASSLDGSSETQYF. The DNA for the CDR3 is TGCGCCAGCAGCTTGGACGGTAGTTCCGAGACCCAGTACTTC.

The chain employs TRBV28 and TRBJ1-2; tentative D call: TRBD1 (5 bases). Per the germline V gene, CDR1 is MDHEN and CDR2 is SYDVKM. Deletions cut 5 bases from V and 3 bases from J, with 16 bases between. This CDR3 is built from 15 residues. CDR3 region: CASSPFRGSHYGYTF. CDR3 DNA: TGTGCCAGCAGTCCGTTTAGGGGATCACACTATGGCTACACCTTC.

This rearrangement joins TRBV2 to TRBJ1-5, with unresolved D. Deletions cut 7 bases from V and 5 bases from J, with 12 bases between. CDR1 is SNHLY and CDR2 is FYNNEI in the germline V gene. The CDR3 has 13 amino acids. CDR3 loop: CASMRDGDQPQHF. The CDR3 DNA sequence: TGTGCCAGCATGAGGGATGGCGATCAGCCCCAGCATTTT. The full variable domain, with the rest looked up from reference TRBV2 and TRBJ1-5, is EPEVTQTPSHQVTQMGQEVILRCVPISNHLYFYWYRQILGQKVEFLVSFYNNEISEKSEIFDDQFSVERPDGSNFTLKIRSTKLEDSAMYFCASMRDGDQPQHFGDGTRLSIL.

Comment on this clone: Other nucleotide sequences from this sample produce the same CDR3. The chain joins TRBV30 to TRBJ1-1; D is perhaps TRBD1 (5 bases). Germline values: CDR1 GTSNPN, CDR2 SVGIG (reference sequence). This CDR3 has 15 residues. Trimming left V 0 bases short and J 1 base short, with 12 bases between. The CDR3 nucleotides read TGTGCCTGGAGTGTAAATCGGGGGGGGAACACTGAAGCTTTCTTT. It specifies CAWSVNRGGNTEAFF.

This chain links TRBV20-1 with TRBJ2-7, with D perhaps TRBD2 (6 bases). The CDR3 loop spans 11 amino acids. Germline V gene lookup returns CDR1 DFQATT and CDR2 SNEGSKA (reference sequence). Trimming left V 5 bases short and J 4 bases short, with 9 bases between. The CDR3 DNA reads TGCAGTGCTGTTGGAGGGTACGAGCAGTACTTC. It codes for CSAVGGYEQYF.

This sequence joins TRBV30 and TRBJ2-7; TRBD1 matches at 8 bases. The germline CDR1 and CDR2 sequences are GTSNPN and SVGIG (reference sequence). The CDR3 covers 13 residues. V was clipped by 4 bases and J by 9 bases; unmatched bases: 11. The CDR3 reads CAWTLGQGQGQYF. As DNA, the CDR3 is TGTGCCTGGACCTTAGGACAGGGACAAGGGCAGTACTTC.

This chain links TRBV10-3 with TRBJ2-1, with 8 bases identical to TRBD2. The CDR3 has 13 residues. V was clipped by 3 bases and J by 9 bases; unmatched bases: 4. Germline CDR1 reads ENHRY; CDR2 reads SYGVKD. The CDR3 loop is CAISDTSGVEQFF. Here the CDR3 DNA reads TGTGCCATCAGTGACACTAGCGGAGTTGAGCAGTTCTTC.

This clone was counted between two and nine times. The gene calls are TRBV5-4 and TRBJ1-2; D is unclear. V shed 0 bases and J shed 4 bases, with 4 bases lying between them. This CDR3 has 12 residues. Per germline, CDR1 SGHNT and CDR2 YYREEE (reference sequence). The CDR3 loop reads CASSLDPYGYTF. As DNA, the CDR3 is TGTGCCAGCAGCTTGGATCCCTATGGCTACACCTTC.

The chain has TRBV7-2 and TRBJ2-7; 11 nucleotides line up with TRBD2. The CDR3 covers 16 residues. Germline lookup yields CDR1 SGHTA and CDR2 FQGNSA. The V and J ends lost 1 base and 4 bases, in that order; junction bases with no gene match: 6. The CDR3 is CASSLEVTSGNYEQYF. The CDR3 nucleotides read TGTGCCAGCAGCTTAGAGGTGACTAGCGGGAATTACGAGCAGTACTTC.

The V gene is TRBV4-1, the J gene TRBJ2-1; maybe TRBD2 (5 bases). The CDR3 length is 16 residues. Trimming removed 4 bases at V and 5 bases at J, with 18 bases between. Germline V lookup: CDR1 MGHRA, CDR2 YSYEKL. In nucleotides, the CDR3 is TGCGCCAGCAGCCTCCGAGATTGGTCGGGGAACAATGAGCAGTTCTTC. Amino acid sequence: CASSLRDWSGNNEQFF.

The rearrangement links TRBV7-3 to TRBJ2-5, with D perhaps TRBD1 (6 bases). The CDR3 covers 13 residues. Trimming removed 5 bases at V and 2 bases at J, with 9 bases between. CDR1 is SGHTA and CDR2 is FQGTGA in the germline V gene. CDR3 residues: CASSRTDQETQYF. The CDR3 DNA sequence: TGTGCCAGCAGCCGGACAGATCAAGAGACCCAGTACTTC.

About this clone itself: The sample contains more than one DNA sequence encoding this CDR3. The gene calls are TRBV18 and TRBJ1-6, with D perhaps matching TRBD1 (6 bases). Germline-derived CDR1 and CDR2 are KGHSH and LQKENI. The CDR3 has 13 residues. V was clipped by 3 bases and J by 7 bases, with 7 bases between them. The CDR3 loop reads CASSPTGNSPLHF. Here the CDR3 DNA reads TGTGCCAGCTCACCTACAGGGAATTCACCCCTCCACTTT.

This rearrangement joins TRBV7-8 to TRBJ2-7; TRBD1 is a possible D gene (5 bases). Germline V gene data show CDR1 as SGHVS and CDR2 as FQNEAQ. Trimming shortened V by 2 bases and J by 3 bases, and 11 bases separated the two germline ends. The CDR3 extends over 14 amino acids. CDR3 in amino acids: CASSLQGPRYEQYF. In DNA form, the CDR3 reads TGTGCCAGCAGCTTACAGGGTCCTCGCTACGAGCAGTACTTC.